This T cell receptor beta chain is from a study of T cells in localized non-small cell lung cancer. Points from the study as a whole: In adjacent lung appeared a median 57 of the top 100 tumor clones. One tumor region alone was sequenced, and heterogeneity therefore remains possible.

As for this clone: Its antigen is as yet unknown.

Clones were read by immunoSEQ multiplex PCR, and TCRdb kept only the in-frame ones, dropping some. The table includes about 75,000 clones, around 84% detected once. V lost 7 bases and J lost 0, with 12 bases in between. Germline CDR1 and CDR2: SGHTA and FQGNSA. This CDR3 spans 15 amino acids. The chain is built from TRBV7-2 and TRBJ2-2, with a weak D call TRBD1 (5 bases). Specimen: peripheral blood, collected before any cancer treatment. The receptor was isolated from a female donor aged 60 or older with stage I lung adenocarcinoma. The DNA of the CDR3 is TGTGCCAGCACCCGAGACAGTTCGAACACCGGGGAGCTGTTTTTT. Translated, it gives CASTRDSSNTGELFF.